One sample yielded the 22 T cell receptor beta chains listed below, sequenced in a study of PD-1 blockade in mismatch repair-deficient tumors. Sequenced by immunoSEQ multiplex PCR; TCRdb stores in-frame clones only, minus some. The table has about 68,000 clones, about 72% seen once; the top ten hold nearly 5.5%. Here the sequenced sample was peripheral blood, taken 2 weeks after starting pembrolizumab. The source is an adult with mismatch repair-deficient cancer.

The chain's CDR3 is CAIGAGWSTEAFF. The CDR3 DNA reads as TGTGCCATCGGGGCAGGGTGGTCCACTGAAGCTTTCTTT. The chain has TRBV6-5 and TRBJ1-1; tentative D call: TRBD1 (5 bases). The CDR3 covers 13 residues. Germline CDR1 MNHEY, CDR2 SVGAGI. The V and J ends lost 10 bases and 4 bases respectively, with 16 bases between them.

The chain employs TRBV7-9 and TRBJ2-2; D unresolved. Trimming took off 4 bases at V and 1 base at J, with 4 bases between the two ends. Looked up from germline, CDR1 is SEHNR and CDR2 is FQNEAQ (reference sequence). This CDR3 contains 13 residues. CDR3 loop: CASSSKNTGELFF. The DNA for the CDR3 is TGTGCCAGCAGCTCCAAGAACACCGGGGAGCTGTTTTTT.

The chain has TRBV2 and TRBJ1-2; TRBD1 might be the D (5 bases). Trimming removed 3 bases from V and 2 bases from J, with 7 bases in between. CDR1 and CDR2 from the germline V gene are SNHLY and FYNNEI. This CDR3 region has 13 residues. CDR3 DNA sequence: TGTGCCAGCAGTGAGAAGGGGAACTATGGCTACACCTTC. It specifies CASSEKGNYGYTF.

The chain joins TRBV7-9 to TRBJ2-5, with TRBD1 matching over 8 bases. The J call may not be correct, given that the DNA end is closer to TRBJ2-7. Germline CDR1 SEHNR, CDR2 FQNEAQ (reference sequence). This CDR3 is 14 amino acids long. As DNA, the CDR3 is TGTGCCAGCAGCGCCGGACAGGGCCCCTACGAGCAGTACTTC. This encodes CASSAGQGPYEQYF.

The chain couples TRBV18 to TRBJ2-3, with D perhaps matching TRBD2 (5 bases). V was pared by 3 bases and J by 5 bases, with 12 bases between. CDR3 length equals 14 residues. Germline-derived CDR1 and CDR2 are KGHSH and LQKENI. The CDR3 here is CASSPGSRVDTQYF. The CDR3 nucleotides are TGTGCCAGCTCACCGGGGAGTCGTGTAGATACGCAGTATTTT.

This clone came up once. The V and J genes are TRBV7-9 and TRBJ2-3, with D hard to call. Trimming removed 1 base from V and 2 bases from J, with 10 bases in between. The CDR3 runs 15 residues. Germline V gene data show CDR1 as SEHNR and CDR2 as FQNEAQ (reference sequence). The CDR3 DNA reads TGTGCCAGCAGCTTAGAGACGGCTTTCACAGATACGCAGTATTTT. Residues: CASSLETAFTDTQYF. The complete variable domain, with remaining parts taken from reference TRBV7-9 and TRBJ2-3, reads DTGVSQNPRHKITKRGQNVTFRCDPISEHNRLYWYRQTLGQGPEFLTYFQNEAQLEKSRLLSDRFSAERPKGSFSTLEIQRTEQGDSAMYLCASSLETAFTDTQYFGPGTRLTVL.

The chain joins TRBV7-9 to TRBJ1-1; perhaps TRBD1 as D (5 bases). The CDR3 covers 13 residues. Trimming removed 2 bases from V and 5 bases from J, with 9 bases in between. Germline V gives CDR1 SEHNR, CDR2 FQNEAQ (reference sequence). The DNA for the CDR3 is TGTGCCAGCAGCTTACCCGGGGGGACTGAAGCTTTCTTT. Residues: CASSLPGGTEAFF.

The CDR3 bases are TGTGCCTGGATGTCGGGTACAGCAGGTGGTACGCAGTATTTT. Translating it yields CAWMSGTAGGTQYF. The chain employs TRBV30 and TRBJ2-3, with D unclear. Trimming removed 4 bases at V and 8 bases at J, with 19 bases between. Germline-derived CDR1 and CDR2 are GTSNPN and SVGIG (reference sequence). The CDR3 sequence is 14 residues long.

This chain uses TRBV4-3 with TRBJ1-2, with TRBD1 as a possible D gene (6 bases). Between the trimmed V and J ends, which lost 0 bases and 3 bases, there was a span of 11 bases. Germline values: CDR1 LGHNA, CDR2 YSLEER. This CDR3 has 15 amino acids. Here the CDR3 DNA reads TGCGCCAGCAGCCAAGAGTCAGGGGCCGACTATGGCTACACCTTC. Its protein is CASSQESGADYGYTF.

The chain carries TRBV7-9 and TRBJ2-7; 8 bases are a match to TRBD1. The CDR3 consists of 14 residues. J gave up 7 bases and V 4 bases, and 9 bases lay outside the gene matches. Germline V gene data show CDR1 as SEHNR and CDR2 as FQNEAQ (reference sequence). In DNA, the CDR3 is TGTGCCAGCAGCTCAGGGACAGGACTCTTGGAGCAGTACTTC. Translated: CASSSGTGLLEQYF.

V is TRBV10-1 and J is TRBJ2-5; D unresolved. Germline V lookup: CDR1 WNHNN, CDR2 SYGVQD (reference sequence). V lost 10 bases, J lost 5 bases, and 8 bases lay in between. This CDR3 contains 10 residues. CDR3 in amino acids: CATRGETQYF. The CDR3 nucleotides are TGCGCCACGCGAGGCGAGACCCAGTACTTC.

A few counts support this clone. The V call is TRBV7-3, the J call TRBJ1-1; TRBD1 matches 8 bases. The germline V gene encodes CDR1 SGHTA and CDR2 FQGTGA. The CDR3 spans 14 residues. The V segment lost 3 bases and the J segment 0 bases; nucleotides outside the gene matches: 0. CDR3 bases: TGTGCCAGCAGCTTGGACAGGGTGAACACTGAAGCTTTCTTT. Translating it yields CASSLDRVNTEAFF. The variable domain in full, with the rest retrieved from reference TRBV7-3 and TRBJ1-1, is GAGVSQTPSNKVTEKGKYVELRCDPISGHTALYWYRQSLGQGPEFLIYFQGTGAADDSGLPNDRFFAVRPEGSVSTLKIQRTERGDSAVYLCASSLDRVNTEAFFGQGTRLTVV.

This clone showed up just once. V gene TRBV7-3 combines with J gene TRBJ1-1, with D tentatively TRBD1 (6 bases). CDR1 and CDR2 (germline): SGHTA, FQGTGA. Trimming removed 4 bases from V and 1 base from J, with 7 bases in between. CDR3 size: 13 residues. CDR3 loop: CASSSTGNTEAFF. The CDR3 bases are TGTGCCAGCAGCTCGACAGGGAACACTGAAGCTTTCTTT.

For this clone: A clone one base away is much larger, so this may be a read error. The chain carries TRBV7-8 and TRBJ2-7; D uncertain. The CDR3 sequence is 11 residues long. Trimming stripped 2 bases from V and 3 bases from J, with 2 bases between. Per germline, CDR1 SGHVS and CDR2 FQNEAQ. The DNA of the CDR3 is TGTGCCAGCAGCTTAAACTACGAGCAGTACTTC. This translates into CASSLNYEQYF.

This clone occurred a few times. The chain recombines TRBV12-5 with TRBJ2-7, with TRBD1 as a possible D gene (6 bases). Trimming pared 1 base from V and 0 bases from J, leaving 34 bases between. Germline V gene lookup returns CDR1 LGHNT and CDR2 FRNRAP. This CDR3 is built from 23 residues. Written as DNA, the CDR3 is TGTGCTAGTGGTTTGGCATTACGATGGGACACCGGTGGGGTTGCCGGGGCCTCCTACGAGCAGTACTTC. Protein product: CASGLALRWDTGGVAGASYEQYF.

The chain combines TRBV9 with TRBJ2-4; TRBD1 or TRBD2 may be the D gene (5 bases each). The CDR3 is made up of 17 amino acids. V was cut by 0 bases and J by 0 bases, with 13 bases left in between. CDR1 SGDLS and CDR2 YYNGEE come from the germline V gene. The CDR3 loop is CASSVAPGGTAKNIQYF. CDR3 DNA: TGTGCCAGCAGCGTAGCCCCCGGTGGGACAGCCAAAAACATTCAGTACTTC.

This clone has just one count. This CDR3 reads CASSSGRAVNEQFF. The CDR3 DNA follows: TGTGCCAGCAGCAGCGGGAGGGCCGTCAATGAGCAGTTCTTC. The gene calls are TRBV7-6 and TRBJ2-1, with 10 bases lining up with TRBD2. The CDR3 sequence is 14 residues long. Germline V gives CDR1 SGHVS, CDR2 FNYEAQ. V was pared by 5 bases and J by 6 bases, with 4 bases of the junction left unmatched.

Here the CDR3 reads CASSQDVGQGEYTQYF. The DNA for the CDR3 is TGCGCCAGCAGCCAAGATGTGGGCCAGGGCGAGTATACGCAGTATTTT. This rearrangement joins TRBV4-3 to TRBJ2-3; possibly TRBD1 for D (5 bases). Between the trimmed V and J ends, which lost 0 bases and 7 bases, there was a span of 17 bases. Germline V gene sequence: CDR1 LGHNA, CDR2 YSLEER. The CDR3 is 16 residues long.

The chain uses TRBV5-1 and TRBJ1-5; the D is unclear. In germline, CDR1 is SGHRS, CDR2 YFSETQ. The CDR3 length is 14 residues. V shed 0 bases and J shed 5 bases, with 9 bases lying between them. The CDR3 spells CASSLGGVDQPQHF. CDR3 DNA sequence: TGCGCCAGCAGCTTGGGTGGGGTAGATCAGCCCCAGCATTTT.

A single count supports this clone. The CDR3 bases are TGTGCCAGTAGTATAGGGGGGACTCCTAACTACAATGAGCAGTTCTTC. It encodes CASSIGGTPNYNEQFF. The J gene is TRBJ2-1, the V gene TRBV19, with D possibly TRBD2 on 6 matching bases. The CDR3 loop spans 16 amino acids. V dropped 1 base and J dropped 3 bases, with 13 bases sitting between them. CDR1 is LNHDA and CDR2 is SQIVND in the germline V gene (reference sequence).

The CDR3 DNA is TGTGCCAGTAGCCCTTGGTCTACCGGGGAGCTGTTTTTT. This codes for CASSPWSTGELFF. V gene TRBV19 combines with J gene TRBJ2-2, with no clear D. The CDR3 spans 13 residues. Trimming removed 6 bases at V and 5 bases at J, with 10 bases between. CDR1 and CDR2 (germline): LNHDA, SQIVND (reference sequence).

The rearrangement uses TRBV7-9 and TRBJ2-5, with 11 bases lining up with TRBD2. The V segment lost 4 bases and the J segment 2 bases; nucleotides outside the gene matches: 3. The CDR3 length is 15 residues. Germline CDR1 is SEHNR and CDR2 is FQNEAQ (reference sequence). CDR3 amino acids: CASSSGLAAQETQYF. CDR3 in DNA: TGTGCCAGCAGCTCGGGACTAGCGGCTCAAGAGACCCAGTACTTC. The full variable domain, in which reference TRBV7-9 and TRBJ2-5 provide the parts outside the CDR3, is DTGVSQNPRHKITKRGQNVTFRCDPISEHNRLYWYRQTLGQGPEFLTYFQNEAQLEKSRLLSDRFSAERPKGSFSTLEIQRTEQGDSAMYLCASSSGLAAQETQYFGPGTRLLVL.